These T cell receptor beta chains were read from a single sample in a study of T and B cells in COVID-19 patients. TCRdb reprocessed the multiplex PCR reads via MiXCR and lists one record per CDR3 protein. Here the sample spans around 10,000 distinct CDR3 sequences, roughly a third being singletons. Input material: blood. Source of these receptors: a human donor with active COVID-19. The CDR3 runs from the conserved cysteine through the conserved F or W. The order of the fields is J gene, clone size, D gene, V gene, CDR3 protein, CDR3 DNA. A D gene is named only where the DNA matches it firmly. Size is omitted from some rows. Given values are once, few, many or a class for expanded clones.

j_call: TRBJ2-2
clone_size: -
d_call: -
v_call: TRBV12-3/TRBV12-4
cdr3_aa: CASSLMGNTGELFF
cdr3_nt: TGTGCCAGCAGTTTGATGGGGAACACCGGGGAGCTGTTTTTT

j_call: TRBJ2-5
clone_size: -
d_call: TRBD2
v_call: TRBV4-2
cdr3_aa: CASSQDGSGGGETQYF
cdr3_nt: TGTGCCAGCAGCCAAGATGGCAGCGGGGGTGGAGAGACCCAGTACTTC

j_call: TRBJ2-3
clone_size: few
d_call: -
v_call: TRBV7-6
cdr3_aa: CASTPNPFLSSSTDTQYF
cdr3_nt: TGTGCCAGCACCCCAAACCCCTTCCTCTCTTCTAGCACAGATACGCAGTATTTT

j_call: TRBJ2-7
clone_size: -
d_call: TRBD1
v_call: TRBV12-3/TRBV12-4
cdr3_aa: CASTPGTGAYEQYF
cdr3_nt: TGTGCCAGCACCCCTGGGACAGGCGCCTACGAGCAGTACTTC

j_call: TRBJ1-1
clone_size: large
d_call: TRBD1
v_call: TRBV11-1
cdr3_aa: CASSLEGTGFEAFF
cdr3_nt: TGTGCCAGCAGCTTAGAGGGGACAGGGTTCGAAGCTTTCTTT

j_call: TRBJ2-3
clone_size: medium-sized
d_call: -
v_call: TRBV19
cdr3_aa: CASSIARQRGTDTQYF
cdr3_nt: TGTGCCAGTAGTATAGCCCGACAGCGTGGCACAGATACGCAGTATTTT

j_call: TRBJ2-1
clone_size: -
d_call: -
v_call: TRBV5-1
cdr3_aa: CASSLSSGSPNDQFF
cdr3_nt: TGTGCCAGCAGCTTAAGCTCGGGCAGCCCCAATGATCAGTTCTTC

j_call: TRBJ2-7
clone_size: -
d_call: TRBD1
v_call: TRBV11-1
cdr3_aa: CASSPDRDYEQYF
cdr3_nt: TGTGCCAGCAGCCCCGACAGGGACTACGAGCAGTACTTC

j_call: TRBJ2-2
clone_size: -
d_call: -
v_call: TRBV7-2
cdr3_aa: CASSRAANTGELFF
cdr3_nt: TGTGCCAGCAGCCGGGCCGCGAACACCGGGGAGCTGTTTTTT

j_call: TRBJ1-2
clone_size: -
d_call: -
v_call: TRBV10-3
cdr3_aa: CAISQEGGYTF
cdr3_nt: TGTGCCATCAGCCAGGAGGGCGGCTACACCTTC

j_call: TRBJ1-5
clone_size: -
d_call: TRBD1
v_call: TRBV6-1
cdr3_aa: CASIEPGQGGLNQPQHF
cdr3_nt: TGTGCCAGCATTGAGCCGGGACAGGGGGGTTTGAATCAGCCCCAGCATTTT

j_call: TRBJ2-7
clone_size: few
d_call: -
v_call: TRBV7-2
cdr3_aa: CASSLRYEQYF
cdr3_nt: TGTGCCAGCAGCCTCCGCTACGAGCAGTACTTC

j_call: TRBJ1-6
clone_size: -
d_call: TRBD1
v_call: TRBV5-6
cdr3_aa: CARSSDRGRKGESPLHF
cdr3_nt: TGTGCCAGAAGCTCGGACAGGGGGCGCAAGGGGGAGTCACCCCTCCACTTT

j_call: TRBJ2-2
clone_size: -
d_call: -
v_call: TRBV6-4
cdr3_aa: CATAPEDTGELFF
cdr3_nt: TGTGCCACCGCCCCAGAGGACACCGGGGAGCTGTTTTTT

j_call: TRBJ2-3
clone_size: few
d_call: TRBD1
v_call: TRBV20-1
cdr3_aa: CSASRQGGTDTQYF
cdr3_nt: TGCAGTGCTTCGCGACAGGGTGGCACAGATACGCAGTATTTT

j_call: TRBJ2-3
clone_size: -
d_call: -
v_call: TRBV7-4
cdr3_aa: CASSPPRGVRQDTQYF
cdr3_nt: TGTGCCAGCAGCCCGCCGAGGGGGGTTAGGCAAGATACGCAGTATTTT

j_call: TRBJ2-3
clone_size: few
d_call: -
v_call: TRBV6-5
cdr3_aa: CASSYSSDTQYF
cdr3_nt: TGTGCCAGCAGTTACTCGTCAGATACGCAGTATTTT

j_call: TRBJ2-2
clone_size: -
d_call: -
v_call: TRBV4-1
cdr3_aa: CASSEGSGELFF
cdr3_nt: TGCGCCAGCAGCGAGGGTTCGGGGGAGCTGTTTTTT

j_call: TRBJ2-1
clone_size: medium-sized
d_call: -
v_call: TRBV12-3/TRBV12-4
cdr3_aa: CASSPSPVNEQFF
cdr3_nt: TGTGCCAGCAGCCCTAGCCCGGTCAATGAGCAGTTCTTC

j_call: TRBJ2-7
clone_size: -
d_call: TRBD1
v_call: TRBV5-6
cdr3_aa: CASSIRQGASSYEQYF
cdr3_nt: TGTGCCAGCAGTATTCGACAGGGAGCTAGCTCCTACGAGCAGTACTTC

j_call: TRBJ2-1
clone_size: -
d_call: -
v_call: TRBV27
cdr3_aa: CASSIRSSYNEQFF
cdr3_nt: TGTGCCAGCAGTATAAGGAGCTCCTACAATGAGCAGTTCTTC

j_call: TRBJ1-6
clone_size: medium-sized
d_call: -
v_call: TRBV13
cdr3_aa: CASSSRNSPLHF
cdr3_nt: TGTGCCAGCAGCTCAAGGAATTCACCCCTCCACTTT

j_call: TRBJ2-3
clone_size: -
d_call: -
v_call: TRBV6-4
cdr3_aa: CASSELGSTDTQYF
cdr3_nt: TGTGCCAGCAGTGAACTAGGTAGCACAGATACGCAGTATTTT

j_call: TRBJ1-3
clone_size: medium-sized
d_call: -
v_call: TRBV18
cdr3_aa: CASSPAGSGNTIYF
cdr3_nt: TGTGCCAGCTCACCCGCAGGGTCTGGAAACACCATATATTTT

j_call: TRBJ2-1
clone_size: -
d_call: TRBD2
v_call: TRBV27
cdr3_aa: CASTLGTSGMNEQFF
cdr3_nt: TGTGCCAGCACCCTAGGGACTAGCGGGATGAATGAGCAGTTCTTC

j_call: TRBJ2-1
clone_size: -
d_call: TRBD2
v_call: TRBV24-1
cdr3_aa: CATSDLPGGAENEQFF
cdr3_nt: TGTGCCACCAGTGATTTACCGGGGGGGGCCGAGAATGAGCAGTTCTTC

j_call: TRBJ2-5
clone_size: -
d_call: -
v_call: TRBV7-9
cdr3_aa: CASSPSGGHIETQYF
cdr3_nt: TGTGCCAGCAGCCCCTCCGGGGGGCATATAGAGACCCAGTACTTC

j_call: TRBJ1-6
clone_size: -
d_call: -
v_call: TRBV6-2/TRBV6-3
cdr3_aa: CASIARDFYNSPLHF
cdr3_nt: TGTGCCAGCATTGCGCGGGACTTCTATAATTCACCCCTCCACTTT

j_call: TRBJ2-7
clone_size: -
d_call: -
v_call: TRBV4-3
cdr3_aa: CASSQDLLRGGGGGQYF
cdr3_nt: TGTGCCAGCAGCCAAGACTTACTGCGGGGCGGGGGCGGGGGACAATACTTC

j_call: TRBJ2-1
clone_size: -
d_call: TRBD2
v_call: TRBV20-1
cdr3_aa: CSVQAVAGDEQFF
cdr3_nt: TGCAGTGTTCAGGCGGTAGCGGGGGATGAGCAGTTCTTC

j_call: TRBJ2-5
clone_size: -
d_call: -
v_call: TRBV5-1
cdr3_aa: CASSAGQKTQETQYF
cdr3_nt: TGCGCCAGCAGCGCCGGACAGAAAACCCAAGAGACCCAGTACTTC

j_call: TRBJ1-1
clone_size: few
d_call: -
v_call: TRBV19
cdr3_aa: CASSAPHLNEAFF
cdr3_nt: TGTGCCAGTAGTGCTCCTCACCTTAATGAAGCTTTCTTT

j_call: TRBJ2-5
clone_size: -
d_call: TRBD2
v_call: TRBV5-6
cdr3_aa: CARSLVTSGVEETQYF
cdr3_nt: TGTGCCAGAAGCTTGGTGACTAGCGGGGTCGAAGAGACCCAGTACTTC

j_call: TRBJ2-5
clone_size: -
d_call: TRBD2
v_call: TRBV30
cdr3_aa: CASSQERGGQETQYF
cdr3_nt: TGTGCCAGCAGCCAAGAGCGGGGGGGCCAAGAGACCCAGTACTTC

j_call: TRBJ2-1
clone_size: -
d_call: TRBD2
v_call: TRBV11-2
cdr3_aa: CASSLTAGGLNEQFF
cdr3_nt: TGTGCCAGCAGCTTAACAGCGGGGGGGCTAAATGAGCAGTTCTTC

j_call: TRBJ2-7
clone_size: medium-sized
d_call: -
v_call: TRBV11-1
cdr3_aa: CASSIGSSYEQYF
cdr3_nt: TGTGCCAGCAGCATAGGGAGCTCCTACGAGCAGTACTTC

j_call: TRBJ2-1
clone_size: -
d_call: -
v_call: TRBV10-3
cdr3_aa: CAISEFDEQFF
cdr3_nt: TGTGCCATCAGTGAGTTCGATGAGCAGTTCTTC

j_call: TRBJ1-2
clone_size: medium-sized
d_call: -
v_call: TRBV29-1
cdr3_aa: CSVEGSLNYGYTF
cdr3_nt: TGCAGCGTTGAAGGGAGCCTCAACTATGGCTACACCTTC

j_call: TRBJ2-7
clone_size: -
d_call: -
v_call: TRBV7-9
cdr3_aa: CASSPNGKPYEQYF
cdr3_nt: TGTGCCAGCAGCCCCAACGGGAAGCCCTACGAGCAGTACTTC

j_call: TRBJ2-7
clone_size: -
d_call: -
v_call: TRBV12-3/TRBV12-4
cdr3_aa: CASSLGIGHYEQYF
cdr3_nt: TGTGCCAGCAGTTTAGGGATCGGACACTACGAGCAGTACTTC

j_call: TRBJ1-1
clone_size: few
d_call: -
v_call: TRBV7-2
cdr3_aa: CASSPYTGAVEAFF
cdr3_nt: TGTGCCAGCAGCCCTTACACGGGGGCGGTTGAAGCTTTCTTT

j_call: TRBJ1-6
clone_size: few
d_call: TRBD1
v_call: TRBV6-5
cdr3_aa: CASNTGGTNSPLHF
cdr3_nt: TGTGCCAGCAATACAGGGGGCACTAATTCACCCCTCCACTTT

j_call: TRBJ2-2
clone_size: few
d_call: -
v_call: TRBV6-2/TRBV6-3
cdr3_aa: CASSYHPRGANTGELFF
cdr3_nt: TGTGCCAGCAGTTACCACCCCCGGGGTGCGAACACCGGGGAGCTGTTTTTT

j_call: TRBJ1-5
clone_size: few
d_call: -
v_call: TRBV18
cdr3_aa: CASSPQGQPQHF
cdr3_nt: TGTGCCAGCTCACCGCAGGGGCAGCCCCAGCATTTT

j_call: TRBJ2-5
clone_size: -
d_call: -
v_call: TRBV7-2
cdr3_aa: CASSLGRNQQETQYF
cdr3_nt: TGTGCCAGCAGTCTAGGGAGAAACCAACAAGAGACCCAGTACTTC

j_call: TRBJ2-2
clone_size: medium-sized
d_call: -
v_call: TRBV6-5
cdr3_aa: CASSRGSNTGELFF
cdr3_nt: TGTGCCAGCAGTCGAGGGTCGAACACCGGGGAGCTGTTTTTT

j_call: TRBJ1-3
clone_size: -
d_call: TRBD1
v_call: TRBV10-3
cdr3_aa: CAIRGQGSRGNTIYF
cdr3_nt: TGTGCCATCAGGGGACAGGGTTCTAGGGGAAACACCATATATTTT

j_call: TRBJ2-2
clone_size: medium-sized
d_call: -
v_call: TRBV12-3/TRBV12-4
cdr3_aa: CASRGGELFF
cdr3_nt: TGTGCCAGCCGAGGCGGGGAGCTGTTTTTT

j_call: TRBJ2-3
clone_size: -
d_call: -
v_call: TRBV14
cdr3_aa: CASSSGGAYTDTQYF
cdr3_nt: TGTGCCAGCAGTTCTGGGGGCGCATACACAGATACGCAGTATTTT

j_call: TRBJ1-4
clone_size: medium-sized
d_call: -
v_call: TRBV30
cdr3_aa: CAWSVLIGTWPTQNEKLFF
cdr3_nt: TGTGCCTGGAGTGTACTTATCGGGACGTGGCCCACCCAGAATGAAAAACTGTTTTTT

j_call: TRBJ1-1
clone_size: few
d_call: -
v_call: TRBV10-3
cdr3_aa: CAISGRQENTEAFF
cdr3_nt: TGTGCCATCAGTGGGCGTCAGGAGAACACTGAAGCTTTCTTT